This TCR beta chain was captured by sequencing in a study of cytomegalovirus exposure and HLA in healthy donors. This CDR3 is 15 amino acids long. CDR1 is SGHTA, CDR2 FQGNSA, per germline. V was pared by 0 bases and J by 5 bases, with 14 bases between. In the PCR, 60 Vbeta and 13 Jbeta primers were used. Method: immunoSEQ multiplex PCR; TCRdb's copy keeps in-frame clones and lacks some. The sample shows 200,000 to 250,000 clones, 70% to 85% of them seen only once. Sequenced material: PBMCs. The J gene is TRBJ2-7, the V gene TRBV7-2, with D tentatively TRBD2 (5 bases). The sequence came from a middle-aged man in good health and CMV-seronegative. CDR3 sequence: CASSLAINGGHEQYF. In DNA form, the CDR3 reads TGTGCCAGCAGCTTAGCGATAAACGGAGGACACGAGCAGTACTTC.